Included here is one T cell receptor (beta chain) sequence, with context. These data belong to a study of glioma-infiltrating T cells after dendritic cell vaccination. Study-wide context: Samples are from glioblastoma patients in Phase I and II dendritic cell vaccine trials. Patients received autologous tumor lysate-pulsed dendritic cell vaccination between 2003 and 2012.

Only in-frame clones appear in the TCRdb table, and some are missing; sequencing was by immunoSEQ multiplex PCR. Among about 73,000 clones listed, approximately 80% were seen once. The junction had 5 bases not matched to a gene; V was cut back by 7 bases and J by 5 bases. Germline V gene data show CDR1 as SGHRS and CDR2 as YFSETQ. The CDR3 covers 12 residues. V usage is TRBV5-1 and J usage is TRBJ1-2, with TRBD1 matching over 7 bases. The clonotype was recovered from a human donor with glioblastoma. The source was blood, collected before dendritic cell vaccination. The CDR3 is CASAPGGYGYTF. In DNA, the CDR3 is TGCGCCAGCGCCCCAGGGGGTTATGGCTACACCTTC.